The TCR beta chain under discussion was sequenced for a study of blood T cell repertoires in COVID-19. Study at large: The origin of the acute and convalescent COVID-19 samples was the United States, Italy and Spain. Nucleic acid was either cDNA or gDNA, and it came from T cells, B-cell-depleted T cells, or PBMCs.

Methods used by the authors: Scientists estimated how many nucleated cells there were by amplifying reference gene primers. Sequenced by immunoSEQ multiplex PCR; TCRdb stores in-frame clones only, minus some. V, J and clone size were drawn from that table, and D and trimming were deduced from the DNA. The table lists about 150,000 clones, less than 95% of them singletons. This receptor was obtained from a man aged 50 or older with acute or convalescent COVID-19. The sequenced sample was peripheral blood.

CDR3 sequence (DNA): TGTGCCAGCAGTGAACTTGGGCTCACTGAAGCTTTCTTT. This encodes CASSELGLTEAFF. This chain joins TRBV7-6 and TRBJ1-1; D gene ambiguous. The V and J ends lost 6 bases and 4 bases respectively, with 12 bases between them. Germline V lookup: CDR1 SGHVS, CDR2 FNYEAQ. The CDR3 totals 13 residues.